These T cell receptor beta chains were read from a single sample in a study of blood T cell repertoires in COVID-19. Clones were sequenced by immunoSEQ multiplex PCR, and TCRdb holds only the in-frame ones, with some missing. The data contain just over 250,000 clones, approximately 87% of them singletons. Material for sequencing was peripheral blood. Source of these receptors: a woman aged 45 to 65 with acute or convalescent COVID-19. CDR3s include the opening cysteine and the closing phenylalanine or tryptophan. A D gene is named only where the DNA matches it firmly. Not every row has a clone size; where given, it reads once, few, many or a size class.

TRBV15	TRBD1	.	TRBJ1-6	CATSRDLGTGLHF	TGTGCCACCAGCAGAGATCTGGGGACAGGGCTCCACTTT
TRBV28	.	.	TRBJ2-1	CASNPGREFNNEQFF	TGTGCCAGCAACCCGGGACGGGAGTTTAACAATGAGCAGTTCTTC
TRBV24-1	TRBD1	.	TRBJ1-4	CATSDRTGGGKLFF	TGTGCCACCAGTGATCGGACAGGGGGCGGAAAACTGTTTTTT
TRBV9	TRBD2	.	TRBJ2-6	CASSALGGSGANVLTF	TGTGCCAGCAGCGCTCTGGGAGGGTCTGGGGCCAACGTCCTGACTTTC
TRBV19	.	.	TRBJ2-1	CASSIQLVQAYNEQFF	TGTGCCAGTAGTATCCAACTAGTCCAGGCTTACAATGAGCAGTTCTTC
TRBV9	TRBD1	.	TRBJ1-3	CASSLREGQADSGNTIYF	TGTGCCAGCAGCTTAAGAGAAGGACAGGCTGACTCTGGAAACACCATATATTTT
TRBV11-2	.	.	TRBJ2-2	CASSLDRVGELFF	TGTGCCAGCAGCTTAGATCGGGTCGGGGAGCTGTTTTTT
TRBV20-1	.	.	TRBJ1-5	CSASGEGPLVQHF	TGCAGTGCTAGTGGGGAGGGCCCTCTGGTCCAGCATTTT
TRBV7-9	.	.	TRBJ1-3	CASSEQGSGNTIYF	TGTGCCAGCAGCGAACAGGGCTCTGGAAACACCATATATTTT
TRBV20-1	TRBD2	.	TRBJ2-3	CSASPPGGGTDTQYF	TGCAGTGCTAGTCCCCCGGGGGGAGGCACAGATACGCAGTATTTT
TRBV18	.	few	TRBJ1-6	CASSPGSVNNSPLHF	TGTGCCAGCTCCCCAGGTTCGGTCAATAATTCACCCCTCCACTTT
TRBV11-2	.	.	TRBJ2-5	CASSRGGETQYF	TGTGCCAGCAGCCGGGGTGGGGAGACCCAGTACTTC
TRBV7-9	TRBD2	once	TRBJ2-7	CASSTGTRPTEQYF	TGTGCCAGCAGCACCGGGACTAGACCTACCGAGCAGTACTTC
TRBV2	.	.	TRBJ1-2	CASSEGRGFIYGYTF	TGTGCCAGCAGTGAAGGCAGGGGTTTTATCTATGGCTACACCTTC
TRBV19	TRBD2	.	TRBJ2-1	CASRGLAGDEQFF	TGTGCCAGTAGAGGCCTAGCGGGAGATGAGCAGTTCTTC
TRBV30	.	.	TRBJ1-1	CAWSPPAGLNTEAFF	TGTGCCTGGAGCCCCCCGGCAGGCTTGAACACTGAAGCTTTCTTT
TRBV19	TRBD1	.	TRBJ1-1	CASSIDRGNVGYTEAFF	TGTGCCAGTAGTATCGACAGGGGAAATGTTGGGTACACTGAAGCTTTCTTT
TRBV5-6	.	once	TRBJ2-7	CASSLHLAPYEQYF	TGTGCCAGCAGCTTGCACCTAGCGCCCTACGAGCAGTACTTC
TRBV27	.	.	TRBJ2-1	CASQSSPYVNEQFF	TGTGCCAGCCAGAGTAGCCCGTATGTCAATGAGCAGTTCTTC
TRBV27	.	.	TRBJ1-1	CASSSLGGLKNTEAFF	TGTGCCAGCAGTAGTTTAGGGGGACTAAAGAACACTGAAGCTTTCTTT
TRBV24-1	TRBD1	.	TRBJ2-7	CATSDWTGSSYEQYF	TGTGCCACCAGTGATTGGACAGGAAGCTCCTACGAGCAGTACTTC
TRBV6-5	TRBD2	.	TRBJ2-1	CASSRSGNQNEQFF	TGTGCCAGCAGTCGAAGCGGGAATCAGAATGAGCAGTTCTTC
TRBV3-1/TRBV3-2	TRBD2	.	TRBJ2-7	CASSQDRTSDYEQYF	TGTGCCAGCAGCCAAGATCGGACTAGCGACTACGAGCAGTACTTC
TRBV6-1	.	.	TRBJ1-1	CASSDPTGNTEAFF	TGTGCCAGCAGTGACCCCACAGGGAACACTGAAGCTTTCTTT
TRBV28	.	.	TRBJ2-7	CASMVVSYEQYF	TGTGCCAGCATGGTAGTCTCCTACGAGCAGTACTTC
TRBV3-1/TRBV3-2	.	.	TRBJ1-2	CASSQGTGPRDGYTF	TGTGCCAGCAGCCAAGGTACAGGACCACGCGATGGCTACACCTTC
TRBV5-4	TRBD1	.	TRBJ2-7	CASSSRGHEYF	TGTGCCAGCAGCAGCAGGGGGCATGAGTACTTC
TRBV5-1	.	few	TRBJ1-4	CASSPGGGSTWVNEKLFF	TGCGCCAGCAGCCCGGGGGGAGGCTCGACCTGGGTCAATGAAAAACTGTTTTTT
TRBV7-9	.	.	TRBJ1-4	CASSLDPGEKLFF	TGTGCCAGCAGCTTAGACCCAGGAGAAAAACTGTTTTTT
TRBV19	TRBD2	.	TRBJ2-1	CASSPGRASGNEQFF	TGTGCCAGTAGCCCGGGGAGGGCGTCTGGGAATGAGCAGTTCTTC
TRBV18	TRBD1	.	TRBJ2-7	CASSDRQGSLNEQYF	TGTGCCAGCTCAGATAGACAGGGTTCTCTTAACGAGCAGTACTTC
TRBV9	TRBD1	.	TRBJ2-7	CASSGSGTGVDEQYF	TGTGCCAGCAGCGGCTCCGGGACAGGGGTCGACGAGCAGTACTTC
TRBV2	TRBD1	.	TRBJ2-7	CASRGQGREQYF	TGTGCCAGCAGGGGACAGGGCCGGGAGCAGTACTTC
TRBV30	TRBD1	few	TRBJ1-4	CAWSGSTGGNEKLFF	TGTGCCTGGAGTGGGTCGACAGGGGGGAATGAAAAACTGTTTTTT
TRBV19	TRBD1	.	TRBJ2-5	CASSSWTGQETQYF	TGTGCCAGTAGTTCCTGGACAGGCCAAGAGACCCAGTACTTC
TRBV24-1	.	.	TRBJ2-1	CATSGIQGRNEQFF	TGTGCCACCAGTGGGATTCAGGGGCGGAATGAGCAGTTCTTC
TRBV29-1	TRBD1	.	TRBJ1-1	CSVRQGRSNTEAFF	TGCAGCGTCCGACAGGGGAGATCGAACACTGAAGCTTTCTTT
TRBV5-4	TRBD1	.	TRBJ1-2	CASSFGTGNYGYTF	TGTGCCAGCAGTTTTGGGACAGGAAACTATGGCTACACCTTC
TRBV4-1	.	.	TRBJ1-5	CASSQGDRVNQPQHF	TGCGCCAGCAGCCAAGGTGACAGAGTCAATCAGCCCCAGCATTTT
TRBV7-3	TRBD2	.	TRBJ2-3	CASSFFGTSGTTDTQYF	TGTGCCAGCAGCTTTTTCGGGACTAGCGGAACCACAGATACGCAGTATTTT
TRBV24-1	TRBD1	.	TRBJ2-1	CATSDPYRGSSYNEQFF	TGTGCCACCAGTGATCCCTACAGGGGTAGCTCCTACAATGAGCAGTTCTTC
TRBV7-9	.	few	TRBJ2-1	CASNTGTRNEQFF	TGTGCCAGCAACACCGGGACTCGTAATGAGCAGTTCTTC
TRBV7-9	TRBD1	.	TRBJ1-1	CASSLAGGLGEAFF	TGTGCCAGCAGCTTAGCAGGGGGCCTTGGTGAAGCTTTCTTT
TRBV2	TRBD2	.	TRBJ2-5	CASTEDTGGQETQYF	TGTGCCAGCACAGAGGATACGGGGGGGCAAGAGACCCAGTACTTC
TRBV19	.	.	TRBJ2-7	CASSTGLGSYEQYF	TGTGCCAGTAGTACGGGACTGGGCTCCTACGAGCAGTACTTC
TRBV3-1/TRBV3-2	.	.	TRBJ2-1	CASSLRGEGRNEQFF	TGTGCCAGCAGCTTAAGGGGGGAGGGCCGAAATGAGCAGTTCTTC
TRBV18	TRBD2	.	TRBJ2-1	CASSPLLGGVGEQFF	TGTGCCAGCTCACCACTCCTGGGGGGGGTCGGTGAGCAGTTCTTC
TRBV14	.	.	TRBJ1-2	CASSQDKGSDYGYTF	TGTGCCAGCAGCCAAGACAAGGGGTCCGACTATGGCTACACCTTC
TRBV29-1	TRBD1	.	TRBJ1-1	CSAPLGTGYNTEAFF	TGCAGCGCCCCCCTCGGGACAGGGTACAACACTGAAGCTTTCTTT